This T cell receptor (beta chain) was profiled in a study of T cell clonality in common variable immunodeficiency. Study-wide points: Compared with controls, CVID subjects had fewer shared TCRbeta clones. CVID subjects had higher TCRbeta clonality than healthy controls, most marked in about a third. CVID patient heterogeneity limited repertoire-clinical complication correlations.

This clone was seen many times. Antigen unknown. From the germline J gene comes the end of the CDR3, since the read stops 3 residues before it. Germline V gene data show CDR1 as SGHNT and CDR2 as YENEEA. V was cut by 5 bases and J by 7 bases, with 12 bases left in between. The CDR3 extends over 13 amino acids. Control and CVID samples contributed equal amounts of genomic DNA. Assay: immunoSEQ multiplex PCR; the TCRdb copy retains only in-frame clones and omits some. Observed in the sample are 50,000 to 55,000 clones, none of them singletons. The J gene is TRBJ2-1, the V gene TRBV11-3, with a possible D match to TRBD1 (5 bases). Specimen: peripheral blood mononuclear cells. The TCR was taken from a person aged 18 to 70 in good health. The CDR3 bases that were read are TGTGCCAGCAGCCCCCAGGGTATGAATGAG. Amino acid sequence: CASSPQGMNE. The CDR3 in its entirety is CASSPQGMNEQFF.